This is a list of T cell receptor beta chains from one sample in a study of cytomegalovirus exposure and HLA in healthy donors. Here immunoSEQ multiplex PCR was the method, and the copy in TCRdb shows in-frame clones only, minus some. The sample comprises under 200,000 clones, roughly 84% of which are singletons, and about 1% rests with the top ten. Sequences were obtained from PBMCs. These receptors came from a man aged 25 to 40 in good health and CMV-seronegative. Both conserved end residues are trimmed from each CDR3.

CDR3aa: ASSFDRANQPQH
j_gene: TRBJ1-5
v_gene: TRBV28

CDR3aa: SASETDTQY
j_gene: TRBJ2-3
v_gene: TRBV20-1

CDR3aa: ASSYSVGGTYNEQF
j_gene: TRBJ2-1
v_gene: TRBV6-5

CDR3aa: ASSGLAAGAYNEQF
j_gene: TRBJ2-1
v_gene: TRBV7-9

CDR3aa: ASSLAGSEAF
j_gene: TRBJ1-1
v_gene: TRBV7-9

CDR3aa: AISEVDRGYGYT
j_gene: TRBJ1-2
v_gene: TRBV10-3

CDR3aa: ASRETGGDYEQY
j_gene: -
v_gene: TRBV5-1

CDR3aa: ASSSTSGRGSSYNEQF
j_gene: TRBJ2-1
v_gene: TRBV19

CDR3aa: ASSPLGDDYGYT
j_gene: TRBJ1-2
v_gene: TRBV18

CDR3aa: ASRDLTVGNSPLH
j_gene: TRBJ1-6
v_gene: TRBV5-4

CDR3aa: ASREDGLAGVGQETQY
j_gene: TRBJ2-5
v_gene: TRBV6-1

CDR3aa: SSSLDGTASGNTIY
j_gene: TRBJ1-3
v_gene: TRBV7-9

CDR3aa: ASSESPSGQETQY
j_gene: TRBJ2-5
v_gene: TRBV25-1

CDR3aa: ASSLSGQGSGYT
j_gene: TRBJ1-2
v_gene: TRBV27

CDR3aa: ASSEAVDRVVNEQF
j_gene: TRBJ2-1
v_gene: TRBV6-1

CDR3aa: AWSQQGSYEQY
j_gene: TRBJ2-7
v_gene: TRBV30

CDR3aa: ASSLQGAGETQY
j_gene: TRBJ2-5
v_gene: TRBV5-1

CDR3aa: ASSQVDRSGNTIY
j_gene: TRBJ1-3
v_gene: TRBV4-1